This T cell receptor (beta chain) was captured by sequencing in a study of breast tumors, draining lymph nodes, adjacent tissues. The lymph nodes were axillary draining lymph nodes from breast cancer patients. This clonotype came up once. An end of the junction differs from the germline gene, which may be a read error. In TCRdb, the multiplex PCR reads were re-called with MiXCR into one record per CDR3 protein. The sample lists about 270,000 distinct CDR3 sequences, 30% occurring once. Per germline, CDR1 LNHDA and CDR2 SQIVND (reference sequence). There are 17 residues in the CDR3. The gene calls are TRBV19 and TRBJ2-1, with D possibly TRBD1 on 6 matching bases. This receptor was identified in a female donor with breast cancer. Some clones in this sample may be carry-over from other donors' samples. The sample consisted of axillary lymph node tissue. The CDR3 protein is CATQKVPGTSPYNEQSF. In DNA, the CDR3 is TGTGCCACCCAGAAAGTTCCCGGGACAAGCCCCTACAATGAGCAGTCCTTC.